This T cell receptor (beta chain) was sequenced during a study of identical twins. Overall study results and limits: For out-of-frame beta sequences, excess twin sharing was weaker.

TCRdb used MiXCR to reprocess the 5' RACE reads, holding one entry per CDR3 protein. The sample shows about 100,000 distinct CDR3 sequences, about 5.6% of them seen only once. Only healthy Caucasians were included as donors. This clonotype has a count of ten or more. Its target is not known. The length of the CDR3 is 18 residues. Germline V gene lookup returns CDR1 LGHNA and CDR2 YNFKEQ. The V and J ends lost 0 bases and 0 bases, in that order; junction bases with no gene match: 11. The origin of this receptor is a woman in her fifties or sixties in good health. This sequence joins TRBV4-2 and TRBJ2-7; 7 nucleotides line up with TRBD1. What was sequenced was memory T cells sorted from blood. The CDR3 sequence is CASSQDGGSAGGSYEQYF. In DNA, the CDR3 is TGTGCCAGCAGCCAAGATGGGGGTTCGGCAGGGGGCTCCTACGAGCAGTACTTC.